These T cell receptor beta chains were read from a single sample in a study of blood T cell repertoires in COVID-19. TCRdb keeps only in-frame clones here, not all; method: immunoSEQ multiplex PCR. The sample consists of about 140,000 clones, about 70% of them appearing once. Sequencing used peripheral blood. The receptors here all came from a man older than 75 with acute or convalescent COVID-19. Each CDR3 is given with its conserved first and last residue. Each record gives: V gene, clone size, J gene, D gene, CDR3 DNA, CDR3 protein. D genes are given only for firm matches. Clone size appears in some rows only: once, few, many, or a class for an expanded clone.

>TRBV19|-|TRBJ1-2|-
TGTGCCAGTAGTACGCGGGGGGCGAGAGGCTACACCTTC
CASSTRGARGYTF
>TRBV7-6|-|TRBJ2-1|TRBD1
TGTGCCAGCAGCCCGCGGACAGGGGCCTCCTACAATGAGCAGTTCTTC
CASSPRTGASYNEQFF
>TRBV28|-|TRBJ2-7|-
TGTGCCAGCAGTTCCTCCCGGACAGTCTACGAGCAGTACTTC
CASSSSRTVYEQYF
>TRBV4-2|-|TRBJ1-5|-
TGTGCCAGCAGCCAAGAGCCTCAGGGGCGCCCCAATCAGCCCCAGCATTTT
CASSQEPQGRPNQPQHF
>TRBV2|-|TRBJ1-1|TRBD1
TGTGCCAGCAGTGAAGGGACAGGGGTGAACACTGAAGCTTTCTTT
CASSEGTGVNTEAFF
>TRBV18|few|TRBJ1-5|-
TGTGCCAGCTCACCACCGCCCACAGGCTACAATCAGCCCCAGCATTTT
CASSPPPTGYNQPQHF
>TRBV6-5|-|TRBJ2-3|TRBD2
TGTGCCAGCAGTTACTCGACGGCGGGGGTCGGGGATACGCAGTATTTT
CASSYSTAGVGDTQYF
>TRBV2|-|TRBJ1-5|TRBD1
TGTGCCAGCAGCGACAGGGGGGGATCGGGGCAGCCCCAGCATTTT
CASSDRGGSGQPQHF
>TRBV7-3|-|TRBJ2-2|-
TGTGCCAGCAGCCTACTCACCGGGGAGCTGTTTTTT
CASSLLTGELFF
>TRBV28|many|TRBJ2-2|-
TGTGCCAGCAGTTCTGTCACCGGGGAGCTGTTTTTT
CASSSVTGELFF
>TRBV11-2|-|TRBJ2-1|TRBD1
TGTGCCAGCAGCTTTATAAGGGGGCCGGGCAATGAGCAGTTCTTC
CASSFIRGPGNEQFF
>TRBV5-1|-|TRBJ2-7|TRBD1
TGCGCCAGCAGCCCGGGCGGCGGGACAGGGGGCTACGAGCAGTACTTC
CASSPGGGTGGYEQYF
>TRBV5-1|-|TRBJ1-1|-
TGCGCCAGCAGCTCGGGACTAACGAACACTGAAGCTTTCTTT
CASSSGLTNTEAFF
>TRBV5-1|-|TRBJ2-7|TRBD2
TGCGCCAGCAGCTTGGCGGGAGGGACTAGCGGGGGCGAGCAGTACTTC
CASSLAGGTSGGEQYF
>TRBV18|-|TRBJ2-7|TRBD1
TGTGCCAGCTCACCGGGACAGACCTACGAGCAGTACTTC
CASSPGQTYEQYF
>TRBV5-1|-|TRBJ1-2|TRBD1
TGCGCCAGCAGCGTGGGACAGGGAGGCTATGGCTACACCTTC
CASSVGQGGYGYTF
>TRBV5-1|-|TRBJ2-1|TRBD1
TGCGCCAGCAGCAGGGACAGGGAGCAGTTCTTC
CASSRDREQFF
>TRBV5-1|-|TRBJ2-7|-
TGCGCCAGCAGCTTGGCTGGGAGAGAGCAGTACTTC
CASSLAGREQYF
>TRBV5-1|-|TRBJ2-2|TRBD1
TGCGCCAGCAGCCCGGGACAGGGTAACACCGGGGAGCTGTTTTTT
CASSPGQGNTGELFF
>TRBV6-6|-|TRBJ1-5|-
TGTGCCAGCAGCGGGACAAGCAATCAGCCCCAGCATTTT
CASSGTSNQPQHF
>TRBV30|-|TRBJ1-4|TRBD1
TGTGCCTGGAGGGGCCGGGACAGGGGGAATGAAAAACTGTTTTTT
CAWRGRDRGNEKLFF
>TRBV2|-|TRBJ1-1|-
TGTGCCAGCAGTGTAGCCCAAATGTTGAACACTGAAGCTTTCTTT
CASSVAQMLNTEAFF
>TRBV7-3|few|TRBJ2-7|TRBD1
TGTGCCAGCAGCTCGCAACAGGGGTCGGGGTACGAGCAGTACTTC
CASSSQQGSGYEQYF
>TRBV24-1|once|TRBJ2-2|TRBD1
TGTGCCACCAGTTTGACAGGGGGACCCCGGACCGGGGAGCTGTTTTTT
CATSLTGGPRTGELFF
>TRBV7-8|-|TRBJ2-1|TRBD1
TGTGCCAGCAGCGTACAGGGGAAGGATGAGCAGTTCTTC
CASSVQGKDEQFF
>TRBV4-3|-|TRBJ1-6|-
TGCGCCAGCAGCCGAGGCGTCGGTCTTTATTCACCCCTCCACTTT
CASSRGVGLYSPLHF
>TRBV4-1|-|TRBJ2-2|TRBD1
TGCGCCAGCAGCCCGTATTCGGACAGGGGGACCGGGGAGCTGTTTTTT
CASSPYSDRGTGELFF
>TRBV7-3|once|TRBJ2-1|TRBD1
TGTGCCAGCAGCCCCCGGGACAGGGGGAGCTACAATGAGCAGTTCTTC
CASSPRDRGSYNEQFF
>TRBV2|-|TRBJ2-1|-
TGTGCCAGCAGTGGAGGGCTTAAGCAGTTCTTC
CASSGGLKQFF
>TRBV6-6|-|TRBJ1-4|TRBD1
TGTGCCAGCAGTTACGGACAGGGGGGGAGGAATGAAAAACTGTTTTTT
CASSYGQGGRNEKLFF
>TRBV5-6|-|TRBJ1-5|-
TGTGCCAGCAGCTGGTGGGGGGGTAGGAATCAGCCCCAGCATTTT
CASSWWGGRNQPQHF
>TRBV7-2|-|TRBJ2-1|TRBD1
TGTGCCAGCAGAGGCCCAGGGGGCTTCTACAATGAGCAGTTCTTC
CASRGPGGFYNEQFF
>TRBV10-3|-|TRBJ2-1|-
TGTGCCATCAGTGAGTCGATACAGGGAGAGCAGTTCTTC
CAISESIQGEQFF
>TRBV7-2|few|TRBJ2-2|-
TGTGCCAGCAGCTTAGGTCCGGACACCGGGGAGCTGTTTTTT
CASSLGPDTGELFF
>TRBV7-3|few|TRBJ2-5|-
TGTGCCAGCAGCTTACGAGGGGGGGCCGTGGAGACCCAGTACTTC
CASSLRGGAVETQYF
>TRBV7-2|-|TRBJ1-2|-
TGTGCCAGCAGCTTAAGGGACACTAACTATGGCTACACCTTC
CASSLRDTNYGYTF
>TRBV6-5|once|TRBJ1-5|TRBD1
TGTGCCAGCAGCTTGGACAGGGATCAGCCCCAGCATTTT
CASSLDRDQPQHF
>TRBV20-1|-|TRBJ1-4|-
TGCAGTGCTAGTCCGGGACAAACTACAACTAATGAAAAACTGTTTTTT
CSASPGQTTTNEKLFF
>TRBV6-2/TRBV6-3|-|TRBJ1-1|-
TGTGCCAGCAGCCCCGCGGTGCGCACTGAAGCTTTCTTT
CASSPAVRTEAFF
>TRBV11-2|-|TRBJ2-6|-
TGTGCCAGCAGCTCACGAACAGGGAACTCTGGGGCCAACGTCCTGACTTTC
CASSSRTGNSGANVLTF
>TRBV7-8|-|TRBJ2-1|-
TGTGCCAGCAGCTTAGCGCTAGGTCCCGGCAATGAGCAGTTCTTC
CASSLALGPGNEQFF
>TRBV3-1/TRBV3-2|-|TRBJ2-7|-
TGTGCCAGCAGCCAAGGAACGATTTGGGAGGACGAGCAGTACTTC
CASSQGTIWEDEQYF
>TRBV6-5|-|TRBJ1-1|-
TGTGCCAGCAGTTTACAGGACAACACTGAAGCTTTCTTT
CASSLQDNTEAFF
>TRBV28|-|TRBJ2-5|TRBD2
TGTGCCAGCAGCCGGGGACTAGCGGGGCCAGAGACCCAGTACTTC
CASSRGLAGPETQYF
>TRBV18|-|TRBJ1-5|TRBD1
TGTGCCAGCTCCCTCGGACAGGATCAGCCCCAGCATTTT
CASSLGQDQPQHF
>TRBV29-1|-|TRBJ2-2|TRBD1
TGCAGCGTCTCCGGGACAGAAGTCACCGGGGAGCTGTTTTTT
CSVSGTEVTGELFF
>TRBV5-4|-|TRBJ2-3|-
TGTGCCAGCAGCCCCGCGGCGGCGGGCACAGATACGCAGTATTTT
CASSPAAAGTDTQYF
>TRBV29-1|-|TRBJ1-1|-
TGCAGCGTCCGACACCTGAACACTGAAGCTTTCTTT
CSVRHLNTEAFF
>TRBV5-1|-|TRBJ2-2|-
TGCGCCAGCAGCTTGAACGGGGAGACCGGGGAGCTGTTTTTT
CASSLNGETGELFF
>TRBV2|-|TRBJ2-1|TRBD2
TGTGCCAGCAGTGACCAAGCGGGGGGGCAGGATGAGCAGTTCTTC
CASSDQAGGQDEQFF
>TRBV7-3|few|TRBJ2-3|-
TGTGCCAGCAGCTTAAGGGGGGGCACAGATACGCAGTATTTT
CASSLRGGTDTQYF
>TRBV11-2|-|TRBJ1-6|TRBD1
TGTGCCAGCAGCCCAGGACAGGGGTCTTCACCCCTCCACTTT
CASSPGQGSSPLHF
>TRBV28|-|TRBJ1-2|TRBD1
TGTGCCAGCAGTTTTCCCCCGGGACAGGGCGGCGGCTACACCTTC
CASSFPPGQGGGYTF
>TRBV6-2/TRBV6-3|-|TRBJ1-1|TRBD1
TGTGCCAGCAGTACGAACAGGGGTTACACTGAAGCTTTCTTT
CASSTNRGYTEAFF
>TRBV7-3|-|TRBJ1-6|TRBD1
TGTGCCAGCAGCCCGACAGGGGGCAGCGATTCACCCCTCCACTTT
CASSPTGGSDSPLHF